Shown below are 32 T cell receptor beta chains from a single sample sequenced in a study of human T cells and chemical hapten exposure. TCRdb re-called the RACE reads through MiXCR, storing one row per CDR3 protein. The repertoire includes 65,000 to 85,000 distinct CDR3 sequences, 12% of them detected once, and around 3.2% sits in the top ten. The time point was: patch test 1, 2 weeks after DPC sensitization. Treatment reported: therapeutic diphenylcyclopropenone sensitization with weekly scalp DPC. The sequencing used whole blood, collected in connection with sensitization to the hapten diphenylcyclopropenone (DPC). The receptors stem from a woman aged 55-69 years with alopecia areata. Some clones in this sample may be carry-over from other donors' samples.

CDR3 sequence reads: CASSPHQGGPYEQYF. The CDR3 DNA is TGTGCCAGCTCACCTCACCAGGGGGGCCCTTACGAGCAGTACTTC. The chain carries TRBV18 and TRBJ2-7, with TRBD1 as a possible D gene (7 bases). Germline V lookup: CDR1 KGHSH, CDR2 LQKENI. Trimming left V 3 bases short and J 4 bases short, with 16 bases between. The CDR3 covers 15 residues.

As DNA, the CDR3 is TGTGCCAGCAGCCCGCAGGGGAACACTGAAGCTTTCTTT. Translated: CASSPQGNTEAFF. J is TRBJ1-1 and V is TRBV7-3; D may be TRBD1 (5 bases). The CDR3 loop spans 13 amino acids. CDR1 is SGHTA and CDR2 is FQGTGA in the germline V gene. V was pared by 5 bases and J by 1 base, with 8 bases between.

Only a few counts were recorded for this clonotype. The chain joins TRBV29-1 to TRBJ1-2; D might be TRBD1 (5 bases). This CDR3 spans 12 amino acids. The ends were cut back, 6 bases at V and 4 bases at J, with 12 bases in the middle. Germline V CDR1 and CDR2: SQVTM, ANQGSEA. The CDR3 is CSVERGGYGYTF. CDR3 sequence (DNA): TGCAGCGTCGAGAGGGGAGGCTATGGCTACACCTTC. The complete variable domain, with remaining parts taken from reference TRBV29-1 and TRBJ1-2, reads SAVISQKPSRDICQRGTSLTIQCQVDSQVTMMFWYRQQPGQSLTLIATANQGSEATYESGFVIDKFPISRPNLTFSTLTVSNMSPEDSSIYLCSVERGGYGYTFGSGTRLTVV.

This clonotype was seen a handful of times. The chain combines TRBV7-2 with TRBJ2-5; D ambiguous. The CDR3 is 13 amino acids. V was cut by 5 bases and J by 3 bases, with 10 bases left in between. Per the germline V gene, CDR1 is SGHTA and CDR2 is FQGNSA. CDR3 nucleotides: TGTGCCAGCAGCCCCAACCCTAAAGAGACCCAGTACTTC. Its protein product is CASSPNPKETQYF.

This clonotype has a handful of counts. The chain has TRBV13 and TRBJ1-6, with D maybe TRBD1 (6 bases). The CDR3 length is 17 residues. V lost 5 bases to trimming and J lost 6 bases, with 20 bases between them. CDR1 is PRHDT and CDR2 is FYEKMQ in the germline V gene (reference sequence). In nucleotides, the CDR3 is TGTGCCAGCAGCCCTAACAGGGAATCAGTGGGTAATTCACCCCTCCACTTT. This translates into CASSPNRESVGNSPLHF.

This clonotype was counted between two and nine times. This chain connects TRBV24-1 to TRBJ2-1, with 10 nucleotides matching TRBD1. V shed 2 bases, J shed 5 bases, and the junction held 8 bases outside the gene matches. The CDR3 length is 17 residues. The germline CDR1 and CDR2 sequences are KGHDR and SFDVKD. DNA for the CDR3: TGTGCCACCAGTGATTCGGCCGGGACAGGGGATAACAATGAGCAGTTCTTC. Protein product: CATSDSAGTGDNNEQFF.

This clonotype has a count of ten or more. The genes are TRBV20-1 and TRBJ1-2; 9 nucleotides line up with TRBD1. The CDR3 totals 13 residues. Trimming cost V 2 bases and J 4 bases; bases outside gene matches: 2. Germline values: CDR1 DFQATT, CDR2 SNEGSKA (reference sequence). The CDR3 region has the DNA TGCAGTGCTAGACAGGACAGGGGCTATGGCTACACCTTC. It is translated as CSARQDRGYGYTF.

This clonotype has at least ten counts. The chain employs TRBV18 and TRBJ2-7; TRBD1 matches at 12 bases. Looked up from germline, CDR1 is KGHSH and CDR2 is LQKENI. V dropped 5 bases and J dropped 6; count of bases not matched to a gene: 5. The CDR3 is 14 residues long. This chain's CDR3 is CASSLGQGAFEQYF. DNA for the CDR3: TGTGCCAGCTCATTGGGACAGGGGGCGTTCGAGCAGTACTTC.

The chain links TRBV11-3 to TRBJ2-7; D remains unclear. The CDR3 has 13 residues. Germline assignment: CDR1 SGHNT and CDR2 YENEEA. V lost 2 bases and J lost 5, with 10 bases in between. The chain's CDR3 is CASSLRSVDEQYF. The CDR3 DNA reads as TGTGCCAGCAGCTTAAGGTCGGTGGACGAGCAGTACTTC.

Here the CDR3 reads CSVGDSQETQYF. CDR3 sequence (DNA): TGCAGCGTTGGGGACTCCCAAGAGACCCAGTACTTC. The chain recombines TRBV29-1 with TRBJ2-5; D possibly corresponds to TRBD2 (6 bases). V lost 4 bases, J lost 1 base, and 7 bases lay in between. Looked up from germline, CDR1 is SQVTM and CDR2 is ANQGSEA. The CDR3 is 12 amino acids.

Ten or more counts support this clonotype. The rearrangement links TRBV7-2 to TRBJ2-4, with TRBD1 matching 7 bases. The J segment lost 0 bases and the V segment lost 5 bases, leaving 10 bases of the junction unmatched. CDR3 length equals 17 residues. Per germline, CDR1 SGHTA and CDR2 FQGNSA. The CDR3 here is CASSERDRHLAKNIQYF. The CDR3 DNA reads TGTGCCAGCAGCGAACGGGACAGACACCTAGCCAAAAACATTCAGTACTTC.

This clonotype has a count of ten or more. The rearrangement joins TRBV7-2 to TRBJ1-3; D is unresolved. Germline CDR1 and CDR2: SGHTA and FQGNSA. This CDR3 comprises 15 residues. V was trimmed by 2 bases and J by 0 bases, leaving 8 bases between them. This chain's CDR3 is CASSLFRISGNTIYF. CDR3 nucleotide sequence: TGTGCCAGCAGCTTATTCAGAATCTCTGGAAACACCATATATTTT.

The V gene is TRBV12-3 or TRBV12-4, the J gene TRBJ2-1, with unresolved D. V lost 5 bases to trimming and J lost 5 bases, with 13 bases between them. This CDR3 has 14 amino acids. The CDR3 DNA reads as TGTGCCAGCAGTGACCTAAGACCCCACAATGAGCAGTTCTTC. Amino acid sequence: CASSDLRPHNEQFF.

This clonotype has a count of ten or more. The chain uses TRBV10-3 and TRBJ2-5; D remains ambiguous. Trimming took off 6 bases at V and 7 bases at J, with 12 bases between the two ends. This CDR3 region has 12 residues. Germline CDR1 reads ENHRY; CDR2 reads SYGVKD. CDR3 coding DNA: TGTGCCATCAGGGACGGGTCGGCGACCCAGTACTTC. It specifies CAIRDGSATQYF.

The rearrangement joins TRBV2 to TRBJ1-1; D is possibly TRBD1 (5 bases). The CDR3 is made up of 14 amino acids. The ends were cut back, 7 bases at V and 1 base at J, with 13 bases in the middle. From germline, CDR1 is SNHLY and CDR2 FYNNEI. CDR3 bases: TGTGCCAGCAACCCGGGACTTGGGAACACTGAAGCTTTCTTT. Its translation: CASNPGLGNTEAFF.

DNA of the CDR3: TGTGCCAGCAGCCAAGCCCCGTGGGGTATTGAAGCTTTCTTT. Its protein is CASSQAPWGIEAFF. This chain links TRBV14 with TRBJ1-1, with unresolved D. V was clipped by 1 base and J by 7 bases, with 13 bases between them. Germline-derived CDR1 and CDR2 are SGHDN and FVKESK. This CDR3 is 14 amino acids long.

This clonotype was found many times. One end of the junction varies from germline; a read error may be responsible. The CDR3 protein is CSVEGTTGDEKLFF. Written as DNA, the CDR3 is TGCAGCGTCGAAGGCACGACAGGGGATGAAAAACTGTTTTTT. The chain is built from TRBV29-1 and TRBJ1-4, with 8 bases fitting TRBD1. CDR1 SQVTM and CDR2 ANQGSEA come from the germline V gene. This CDR3 is 14 amino acids long.

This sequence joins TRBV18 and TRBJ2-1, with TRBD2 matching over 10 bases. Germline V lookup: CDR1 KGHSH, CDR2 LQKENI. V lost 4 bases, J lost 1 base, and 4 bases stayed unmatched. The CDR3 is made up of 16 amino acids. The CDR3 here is CASSRTSGTSYNEQFF. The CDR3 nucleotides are TGTGCCAGCTCACGGACTAGCGGAACGTCCTACAATGAGCAGTTCTTC.

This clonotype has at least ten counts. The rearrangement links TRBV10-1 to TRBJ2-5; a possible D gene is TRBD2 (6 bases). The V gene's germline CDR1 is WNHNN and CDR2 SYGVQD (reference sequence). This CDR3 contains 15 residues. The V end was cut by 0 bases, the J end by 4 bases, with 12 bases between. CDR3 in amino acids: CASSESTPGVETQYF. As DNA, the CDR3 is TGCGCCAGCAGTGAGTCGACGCCGGGAGTAGAGACCCAGTACTTC.

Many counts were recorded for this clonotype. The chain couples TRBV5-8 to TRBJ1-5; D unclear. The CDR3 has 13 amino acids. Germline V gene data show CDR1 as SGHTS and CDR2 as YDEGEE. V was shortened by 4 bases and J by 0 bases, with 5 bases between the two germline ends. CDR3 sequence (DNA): TGTGCCAGCAGCCTGGTTAGCAATCAGCCCCAGCATTTT. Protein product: CASSLVSNQPQHF.

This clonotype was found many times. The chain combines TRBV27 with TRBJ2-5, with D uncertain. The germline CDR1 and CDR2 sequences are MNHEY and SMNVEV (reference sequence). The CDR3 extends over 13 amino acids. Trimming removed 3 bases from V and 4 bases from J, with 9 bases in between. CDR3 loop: CASSLRFGETQYF. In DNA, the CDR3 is TGTGCCAGCAGTTTGCGATTCGGAGAGACCCAGTACTTC.

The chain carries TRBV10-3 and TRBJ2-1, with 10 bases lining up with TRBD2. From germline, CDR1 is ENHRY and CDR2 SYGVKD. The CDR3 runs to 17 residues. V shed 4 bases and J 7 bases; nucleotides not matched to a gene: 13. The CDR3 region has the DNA TGTGCCATCAGTGTATCCTATAGCGGGGGGCAAAGGAATGAGCAGTTCTTC. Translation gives CAISVSYSGGQRNEQFF.

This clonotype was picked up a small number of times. In nucleotides, the CDR3 is TGTGCCAGCAGTTTTGACAGGAGCACCTGGCCCCAGCATTTT. It is translated as CASSFDRSTWPQHF. This chain joins TRBV12-3 or TRBV12-4 and TRBJ1-5; possibly TRBD1 for D (6 bases). V gave up 3 bases and J gave up 9 bases, with 15 bases separating them. The length of the CDR3 is 14 residues.

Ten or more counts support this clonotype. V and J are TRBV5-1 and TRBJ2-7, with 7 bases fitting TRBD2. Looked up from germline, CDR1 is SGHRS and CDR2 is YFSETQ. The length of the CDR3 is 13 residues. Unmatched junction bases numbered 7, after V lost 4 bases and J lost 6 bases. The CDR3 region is CASSPGGLREQYF. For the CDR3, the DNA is TGCGCCAGCAGCCCGGGGGGACTACGCGAGCAGTACTTC.

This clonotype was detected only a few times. The CDR3 nucleotides read TGCAGTGCTAGGGCGGCTAGCGGGAATACCGAGCAGTACTTC. Its translation: CSARAASGNTEQYF. The chain uses TRBV20-1 and TRBJ2-7, with 9 bases fitting TRBD2. Germline trimming cut 3 bases from V and 6 bases from J; bases unmatched to any gene: 9. The CDR3 totals 14 residues. Germline-derived CDR1 and CDR2 are DFQATT and SNEGSKA (reference sequence).

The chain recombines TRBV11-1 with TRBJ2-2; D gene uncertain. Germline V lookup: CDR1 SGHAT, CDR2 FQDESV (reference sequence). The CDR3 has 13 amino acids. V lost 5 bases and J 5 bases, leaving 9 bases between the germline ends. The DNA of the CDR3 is TGTGCCAGCAGCCGCGACATAACCGGGGAGCTGTTTTTT. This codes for CASSRDITGELFF.

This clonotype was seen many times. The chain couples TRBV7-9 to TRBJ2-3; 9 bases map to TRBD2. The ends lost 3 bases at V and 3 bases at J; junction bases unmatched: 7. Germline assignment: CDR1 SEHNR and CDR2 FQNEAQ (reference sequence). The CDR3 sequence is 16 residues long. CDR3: CASSFGPSGETDTQYF. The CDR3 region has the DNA TGTGCCAGCAGCTTTGGTCCTAGCGGGGAAACAGATACGCAGTATTTT. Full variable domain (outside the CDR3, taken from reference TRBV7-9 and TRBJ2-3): DTGVSQNPRHKITKRGQNVTFRCDPISEHNRLYWYRQTLGQGPEFLTYFQNEAQLEKSRLLSDRFSAERPKGSFSTLEIQRTEQGDSAMYLCASSFGPSGETDTQYFGPGTRLTVL.

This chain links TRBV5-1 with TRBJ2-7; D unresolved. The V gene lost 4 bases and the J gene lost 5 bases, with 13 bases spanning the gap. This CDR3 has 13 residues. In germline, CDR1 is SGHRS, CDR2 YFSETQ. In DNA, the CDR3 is TGCGCCAGCAGCCGTCCCCTGGGCGACGAGCAGTACTTC. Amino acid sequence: CASSRPLGDEQYF.

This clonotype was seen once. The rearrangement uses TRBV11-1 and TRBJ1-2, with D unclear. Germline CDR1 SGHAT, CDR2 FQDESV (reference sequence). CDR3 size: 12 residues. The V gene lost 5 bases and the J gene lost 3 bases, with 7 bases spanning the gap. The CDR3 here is CASSQLYYGYTF. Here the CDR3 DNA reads TGTGCCAGCAGCCAGCTTTACTATGGCTACACCTTC.

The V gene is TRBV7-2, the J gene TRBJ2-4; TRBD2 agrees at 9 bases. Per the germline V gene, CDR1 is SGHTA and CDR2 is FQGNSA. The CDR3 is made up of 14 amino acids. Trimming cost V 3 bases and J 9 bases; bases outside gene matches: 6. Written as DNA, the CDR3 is TGTGCCAGCAGCTTGGGCGGGGGGGATCGCATTCAGTACTTC. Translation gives CASSLGGGDRIQYF.

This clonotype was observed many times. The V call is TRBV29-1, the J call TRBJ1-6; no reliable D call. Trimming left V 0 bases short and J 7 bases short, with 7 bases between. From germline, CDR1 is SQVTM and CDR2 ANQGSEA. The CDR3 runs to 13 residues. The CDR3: CSVEDLGNSPLHF. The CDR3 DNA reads TGCAGCGTTGAAGATCTTGGGAATTCACCCCTCCACTTT.

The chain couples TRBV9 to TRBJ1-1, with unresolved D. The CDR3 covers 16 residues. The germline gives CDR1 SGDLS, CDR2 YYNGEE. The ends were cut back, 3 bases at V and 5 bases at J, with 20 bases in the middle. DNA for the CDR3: TGTGCCAGCAGCGAGACCGAGGAGACGCGGTGGACTGAAGCTTTCTTT. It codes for CASSETEETRWTEAFF.